Shown below are 20 T cell receptor beta chains from a single sample sequenced in a study of blood T cell repertoires in COVID-19 (dated by TCRdb to 2020 to 2021). The receptor library was made with the immunoSEQ multiplex PCR assay. In its TCRdb copy, this immuneACCESS table keeps in-frame sequences only and misses some clones. Where compared with another copy, unresolved V genes explain less than half of these, and the others have no known cause. The sample table contains a few hundred thousand clones; only one count was recorded for roughly four fifths of them. The leading ten clones occupy roughly 4% of the sample. The sequenced sample consisted of PBMCs or T cells enriched from blood (not recorded which). Every receptor here comes from a young man with acute COVID-19.

This clone was seen just once. The V and J genes are TRBV7-9 and TRBJ2-3; TRBD2 matches at 9 bases. The CDR3 consists of 13 residues. The germline V gene encodes CDR1 SEHNR and CDR2 FQNEAQ (reference sequence). With 7 bases clipped from V and 5 bases from J, the junction kept 4 bases outside the gene matches. This CDR3 reads CASIELAGDTQYF. In DNA, the CDR3 is TGTGCCAGCATTGAACTAGCGGGAGATACGCAGTATTTT.

The chain employs TRBV24-1 and TRBJ1-1; D may be TRBD1 (6 bases). Trimming took 5 bases from V and 4 from J, leaving 10 bases between them. The CDR3 runs to 13 residues. The V gene's germline CDR1 is KGHDR and CDR2 SFDVKD. As DNA, the CDR3 is TGTGCCACCAGTGGTCAGGGGTTCACTGAAGCTTTCTTT. This codes for CATSGQGFTEAFF.

The J gene is TRBJ2-7, the V gene TRBV15, with D uncertain. The CDR3 totals 12 residues. With 8 bases removed from V and 7 bases from J, the gap between germline ends came to 15 bases. The V gene's germline CDR1 is LNHNV and CDR2 YYDKDF (reference sequence). CDR3 in amino acids: CATPIGSREQYV. In DNA, the CDR3 is TGTGCCACCCCCATTGGTTCCCGGGAGCAGTACGTC.

This chain's CDR3 is CASSLGLAGGGADTQYF. The CDR3 nucleotides read TGTGCCAGCAGCCTTGGACTAGCGGGGGGGGGTGCAGATACGCAGTATTTT. The chain joins TRBV3-1 (or the pseudogene TRBV3-2) to TRBJ2-3; 15 bases map to TRBD2. This CDR3 comprises 17 residues. From germline, CDR1 is LGHDT and CDR2 YNNKEL (reference sequence). V gave up 4 bases and J gave up 4 bases; unmatched junction bases: 6.

This clone was seen a single time. The chain uses TRBV6-6 and TRBJ1-2; D unresolved. The V gene lost 6 bases and the J gene lost 1 base, with 15 bases spanning the gap. Germline V lookup: CDR1 MNHNY, CDR2 SVGAGI (reference sequence). The CDR3 length is 15 residues. In nucleotides, the CDR3 is TGTGCCAGCAGGAACCGGGAGCTCCTTAACTATGGCTACACCTTC. It translates to CASRNRELLNYGYTF.

This sequence joins TRBV27 and TRBJ2-3, with 7 bases lining up with TRBD2. Germline V gives CDR1 MNHEY, CDR2 SMNVEV (reference sequence). This CDR3 has 15 residues. V lost 4 bases to trimming and J lost 8 bases; unmatched junction nucleotides: 12. CDR3 amino acids: CASSYAGGASGTQYF. Written as DNA, the CDR3 is TGTGCCAGCAGTTATGCGGGTGGGGCTAGCGGTACGCAGTATTTT.

This chain connects TRBV6-5 to TRBJ2-7; 9 nucleotides line up with TRBD2. In germline, CDR1 is MNHEY, CDR2 SVGAGI. V gave up 7 bases and J gave up 3 bases; unmatched junction bases: 7. The CDR3 length is 14 residues. The CDR3 loop is CASTLAGSVYEQYV. As DNA, the CDR3 is TGTGCCAGCACCCTAGCGGGAAGTGTCTACGAGCAGTACGTC.

The chain links TRBV28 to TRBJ1-3; D not resolved. V was pared by 2 bases and J by 7 bases, with 6 bases between. There are 12 residues in the CDR3. CDR1 is MDHEN and CDR2 is SYDVKM in the germline V gene. CDR3 sequence: CASSLSSNTIYF. The CDR3 DNA reads as TGTGCCAGCAGTTTAAGTAGCAACACCATATATTTT.

V and J are TRBV6-5 and TRBJ1-2; 7 bases are a match to TRBD1. This CDR3 comprises 12 residues. The ends lost 11 bases at V and 5 bases at J; junction bases unmatched: 8. Per germline, CDR1 MNHEY and CDR2 SVGAGI. The chain's CDR3 is CAAKGAGYGYTF. CDR3 nucleotides: TGTGCCGCTAAGGGGGCGGGGTATGGCTACACCTTC.

Of note for this clone: An end of the junction differs from the germline gene, which may be a read error. In the same sample, other DNA sequences code for this CDR3. V usage is TRBV5-1 and J usage is TRBJ1-1; D is perhaps TRBD1 (6 bases). Germline values: CDR1 SGHRS, CDR2 YFSETQ. The CDR3 runs 14 residues. The DNA of the CDR3 is TGTGCCAGCAGGGAAGGACAGTTGAACACTGAAGCTTTCTTT. Amino acids: CASREGQLNTEAFF.

This clone was picked up one time. This sequence joins TRBV5-5 and TRBJ1-5, with D maybe TRBD1 (5 bases). V was trimmed by 1 base and J by 0 bases, leaving 11 bases between them. The CDR3 consists of 16 residues. Germline V gene data show CDR1 as SGHKS and CDR2 as YYEKEE (reference sequence). The CDR3 reads CASSLLGGDSNQPQHF. As DNA, the CDR3 is TGTGCCAGCAGCTTGTTGGGGGGAGATAGCAATCAGCCCCAGCATTTT.

The chain has TRBV6-5 and TRBJ2-7; maybe TRBD2 (7 bases). The germline V gene has CDR1 MNHEY and CDR2 SVGAGI. Trimming took off 6 bases at V and 3 bases at J, with 15 bases between the two ends. The CDR3 loop spans 14 amino acids. The CDR3 loop is CASRGRGAGYEQYV. DNA for the CDR3: TGTGCCAGCAGAGGGAGGGGGGCTGGCTACGAGCAGTACGTC.

The table lists this clone with a count of one. V and J are TRBV6-5 and TRBJ1-5, with 9 bases that match TRBD1. Losses at the gene ends were 0 bases for V and 6 bases for J; bases not matched to a gene: 3. This CDR3 is 15 amino acids long. Germline CDR1 MNHEY, CDR2 SVGAGI. The CDR3 sequence: CASSYSNRGLQPQHF. DNA of the CDR3: TGTGCCAGCAGTTACTCGAACAGGGGGCTTCAGCCCCAGCATTTT.

The V and J genes are TRBV5-4 and TRBJ1-1; a possible D gene is TRBD1 (5 bases). The CDR3 is made up of 15 amino acids. CDR1 and CDR2 (germline): SGHNT, YYREEE (reference sequence). V gave up 1 base and J gave up 4 bases, with 14 bases separating them. The CDR3 loop reads CASSLTGSGGTEAFF. CDR3 coding DNA: TGTGCCAGCAGCTTGACCGGGAGCGGGGGCACTGAAGCTTTCTTT.

This chain links TRBV6-2 or TRBV6-3 with TRBJ2-5; D might be TRBD2 (5 bases). Per the germline V gene, CDR1 is MNHEY and CDR2 is SVGEGT. This CDR3 has 13 amino acids. Trimming took off 5 bases at V and 5 bases at J, with 12 bases between the two ends. Here the CDR3 reads CASSPRETETQYF. DNA for the CDR3: TGTGCCAGCAGTCCCCGGGAAACCGAGACCCAGTACTTC.

The V and J genes are TRBV7-3 and TRBJ2-1; D unclear. The CDR3 spans 13 residues. The germline V gene encodes CDR1 SGHTA and CDR2 FQGTGA. V was shortened by 5 bases and J by 9 bases, with 14 bases between the two germline ends. This chain's CDR3 is CASSPPQKTEQFF. The CDR3 DNA sequence: TGTGCCAGCAGCCCACCGCAGAAAACTGAGCAGTTCTTC.

The chain uses TRBV21-1 and TRBJ1-1; the table's TRBD1 call for D was not verified on the DNA. TRBV21-1 is shown as a pseudogene. This CDR3 region has 14 residues. For the CDR3, the DNA is TGTGTCAGGGGACAGGGGGGATTGTACACTGAAGCTTTCTTT. Protein: CVRGQGGLYTEAFF.

This chain uses TRBV12-3 or TRBV12-4 with TRBJ1-5; D unresolved. This CDR3 spans 11 amino acids. V gave up 4 bases and J gave up 14 bases, with 12 bases separating them. Here the CDR3 reads CASSSTSVKHF. CDR3 in DNA: TGTGCCAGCAGTTCCACCAGCGTGAAGCATTTT.

The V gene is TRBV10-1, the J gene TRBJ1-3; 7 bases line up with TRBD1. Germline V lookup: CDR1 WNHNN, CDR2 SYGVQD (reference sequence). The CDR3 is made up of 16 amino acids. After removal of 4 bases from V and 4 bases from J, the junction contained 10 bases not matched to a gene. Written as DNA, the CDR3 is TGCGCCAGCAGTGCTTTCACCACAGGGGCCGGAAACACCATATATTTT. It is translated as CASSAFTTGAGNTIYF.

The rearrangement links TRBV6-1 to TRBJ2-1, with unresolved D. From germline, CDR1 is MNHNS and CDR2 SASEGT. This CDR3 comprises 13 residues. Trimming took 0 bases from V and 3 from J, leaving 3 bases between them. The CDR3 bases are TGTGCCAGCAGTGAAGCGTACTACAATGAGCAGTTCTTC. Its protein is CASSEAYYNEQFF.